The rows below give T cell receptor beta chains drawn from one sample of a study of blood T cell repertoires in COVID-19. Sequencing used immunoSEQ multiplex PCR; TCRdb keeps in-frame clones, though not all of them. The sample has roughly 76,000 clones, 91% seen once. Material: peripheral blood. The source is a woman aged 55-69 years with active COVID-19. Both conserved end residues are part of each CDR3. D genes are given only for firm matches. Not all rows give a size; the values are once, few, many and, for expanded clones, a class.

d_call: .
clone_size: .
v_call: TRBV4-2
j_call: TRBJ2-7
cdr3_nt: TGTGCCAGCAGCCGCCTGGGAGGAGGAGCATCCTACGAGCAGTACTTC
cdr3_aa: CASSRLGGGASYEQYF

d_call: .
clone_size: .
v_call: TRBV21-1
j_call: TRBJ1-1
cdr3_nt: TGTGCCAGCCCTATAAGGGATGCGGGACAGCTTCCCCACTTGAACACTGAAGCTTTCTTT
cdr3_aa: CASPIRDAGQLPHLNTEAFF

d_call: .
clone_size: .
v_call: TRBV21-1
j_call: TRBJ2-3
cdr3_nt: TGTGCCAGCAGCAAAGGGTCCATAGCGGGGGCCACAGATACGCAGTATTTT
cdr3_aa: CASSKGSIAGATDTQYF

d_call: TRBD1
clone_size: once
v_call: TRBV6-5
j_call: TRBJ2-5
cdr3_nt: TGTGCCAGCAAGGGACAGTACCAAGAGACCCAGTACTTC
cdr3_aa: CASKGQYQETQYF

d_call: TRBD2
clone_size: .
v_call: TRBV4-1
j_call: TRBJ2-1
cdr3_nt: TGCGCCAGCAGCCTAATCGGGACTAGCGGGGACAATGAGCAGTTCTTC
cdr3_aa: CASSLIGTSGDNEQFF

d_call: TRBD2
clone_size: .
v_call: TRBV28
j_call: TRBJ2-1
cdr3_nt: TGTGCCAGCCTAGGTCGTGATGGGTTCACTAGCGGGAGGTACAATGAGCAGTTCTTC
cdr3_aa: CASLGRDGFTSGRYNEQFF

d_call: .
clone_size: .
v_call: TRBV7-2
j_call: TRBJ1-6
cdr3_nt: TGTGCCAGCAGCCAATACAGGAATTCACCCCTCCACTTT
cdr3_aa: CASSQYRNSPLHF

d_call: TRBD1
clone_size: .
v_call: TRBV2
j_call: TRBJ1-1
cdr3_nt: TGTGCCAGCAGTGGGGACAGGGGGCCGTTCGCTGAAGCTTTCTTT
cdr3_aa: CASSGDRGPFAEAFF

d_call: TRBD2
clone_size: once
v_call: TRBV3-1/TRBV3-2
j_call: TRBJ2-1
cdr3_nt: TGTGCCAGCAGCCAACTAGCGGGCCGGGGAAATGAGCAGTTCTTC
cdr3_aa: CASSQLAGRGNEQFF

d_call: .
clone_size: .
v_call: TRBV5-6
j_call: TRBJ1-2
cdr3_nt: TGTGCCAGCAGCTTTGGGCAGGGCTATGGCTACACCTTC
cdr3_aa: CASSFGQGYGYTF

d_call: TRBD1
clone_size: .
v_call: TRBV14
j_call: TRBJ2-7
cdr3_nt: TGTGCCAGCAGCACCTATACAGGGGACTACGAGCAGTACTTC
cdr3_aa: CASSTYTGDYEQYF

d_call: TRBD1
clone_size: .
v_call: TRBV19
j_call: TRBJ1-5
cdr3_nt: TGTGCCAGTAGTAGGGGGACAGGGGGTCCGAGCAATCAGCCCCAGCATTTT
cdr3_aa: CASSRGTGGPSNQPQHF

d_call: .
clone_size: .
v_call: TRBV5-1
j_call: TRBJ2-3
cdr3_nt: TGCGCCAGCAGCCGGACTAAGACCGGGCCAGATACGCAGTATTTT
cdr3_aa: CASSRTKTGPDTQYF

d_call: TRBD2
clone_size: .
v_call: TRBV5-4
j_call: TRBJ2-1
cdr3_nt: TGTGCCAGCAGCCAGACTAGCGCCGATGAGCAGTTCTTC
cdr3_aa: CASSQTSADEQFF

d_call: TRBD1
clone_size: .
v_call: TRBV28
j_call: TRBJ1-4
cdr3_nt: TGTGCCAGCAGCGACAGGGGACGGGATGAAAAACTGTTTTTT
cdr3_aa: CASSDRGRDEKLFF

d_call: TRBD1
clone_size: .
v_call: TRBV15
j_call: TRBJ2-3
cdr3_nt: TGTGCCACCAGCAGGAGACAGGGCTCAGATACGCAGTATTTT
cdr3_aa: CATSRRQGSDTQYF

d_call: TRBD1
clone_size: few
v_call: TRBV10-3
j_call: TRBJ1-5
cdr3_nt: TGTGCCATTGGGACAGGGGATAGCAATCAGCCCCAGCATTTT
cdr3_aa: CAIGTGDSNQPQHF

d_call: TRBD1
clone_size: .
v_call: TRBV19
j_call: TRBJ1-5
cdr3_nt: TGTGCCAGTAGTAACCAACAGGGGGCTGGCAATCAGCCCCAGCATTTT
cdr3_aa: CASSNQQGAGNQPQHF

d_call: TRBD2
clone_size: .
v_call: TRBV18
j_call: TRBJ2-1
cdr3_nt: TGTGCCAGCTCACCCAGACTAGCGGGAACTTACAATGAGCAGTTCTTC
cdr3_aa: CASSPRLAGTYNEQFF

d_call: TRBD1
clone_size: .
v_call: TRBV5-4
j_call: TRBJ2-7
cdr3_nt: TGTGCCAGCAGACCGGGACAGTCCAGTTTCTACGAGCAGTACTTC
cdr3_aa: CASRPGQSSFYEQYF

d_call: TRBD1
clone_size: .
v_call: TRBV19
j_call: TRBJ2-7
cdr3_nt: TGTGCCAGTAGCCCTATAACCGGGACAGGGTCCTACCGTGCCTACGAGCAGTACTTC
cdr3_aa: CASSPITGTGSYRAYEQYF

d_call: TRBD2
clone_size: .
v_call: TRBV7-2
j_call: TRBJ2-3
cdr3_nt: TGTGCCAGCAGTTCTAGCGGGGGGGTCACAGATACGCAGTATTTT
cdr3_aa: CASSSSGGVTDTQYF

d_call: TRBD2
clone_size: .
v_call: TRBV15
j_call: TRBJ2-1
cdr3_nt: TGTGCCACCAGCAGACGACTAGCGGGGTACAATGAGCAGTTCTTC
cdr3_aa: CATSRRLAGYNEQFF

d_call: TRBD2
clone_size: few
v_call: TRBV5-4
j_call: TRBJ2-1
cdr3_nt: TGTGCCAGCAGCTTGTCGACTAGCGGGAGGGCGATCTACAATGAGCAGTTCTTC
cdr3_aa: CASSLSTSGRAIYNEQFF